This T cell receptor (beta chain) was captured in a study of cytomegalovirus exposure and HLA in healthy donors. Points from the study as a whole: Per a prior analysis, the majority of TCR beta V segments were productive roughly 90% or roughly 30% of the time.

Regarding this clone: The antigen remains unidentified.

In germline, CDR1 is SGHTA, CDR2 FQGNSA. The CDR3 runs 19 residues. The junction had 14 bases not matched to a gene; V was cut back by 5 bases and J by 1 base. The PCR made use of 60 Vbeta and 13 Jbeta primers. Generated by immunoSEQ multiplex PCR, the TCRdb table keeps only in-frame clones and is missing some. The sample holds roughly 150,000 clones; 70% to 85% are singletons and the top ten take more than 1.2%. The sample taken for sequencing was PBMCs. This clonotype originated in a male donor in good health and CMV-seronegative. This rearrangement joins TRBV7-2 to TRBJ2-2; TRBD2 matches at 9 bases. CDR3 sequence: CASSPRAGGLRRNTGELFF. The CDR3 DNA is TGTGCCAGCAGCCCCAGGGCGGGGGGGCTCCGTCGGAACACCGGGGAGCTGTTTTTT.